This T cell receptor (beta chain) was recovered during a study of spatial heterogeneity in lung cancer. The study, taken as a whole, reports: Detection of ubiquitous tumor TCRs in blood was higher at resection than follow-up.

On each TCR cDNA molecule, a unique molecular identifier was present. TCRdb ran MiXCR on the 5' RACE reads and lists one entry per CDR3 protein. The sample records about 38,000 distinct CDR3 sequences, 7.5% being singletons. As to time point: sample taken at primary tumor resection. Sequencing covered unsorted whole RNA taken from tumor, nontumor lung or frozen PBMC. The V gene's germline CDR1 is ENHRY and CDR2 SYGVKD. This CDR3 contains 12 residues. V lost 7 bases, J lost 2 bases, and 2 bases stayed unmatched. Note on this clonotype: Its target is not known.

This receptor was obtained from a male donor with early-stage non-small cell lung cancer. The sequencing here drew on PBMCs, taken at surgery. The chain is built from TRBV10-3 and TRBJ2-7, with TRBD1 matching over 7 bases. The CDR3 region has the DNA TGTGCCATCAAGGGGGCTACCTACGAGCAGTACTTC. Translation: CAIKGATYEQYF.